The next 18 T cell receptor beta chains were all read from a single sample in a study of blood T cell repertoires in COVID-19 (dated by TCRdb to about 2020). The protocol used for the library was the immunoSEQ multiplex PCR assay. Sourced from immuneACCESS, this table was stored by TCRdb with only in-frame sequences that have V and J called. A share of the clones is absent; for the studies checked, an unresolved V gene accounts for under half, and the remainder has no known explanation. The sample table holds a few hundred thousand clones, of which around nine tenths were seen once. Around 4% of the sample goes to the ten largest clones. The sample taken for sequencing was PBMCs or T cells enriched from blood (not recorded which). All receptors come from a woman in her thirties who had been exposed to COVID-19.

The genes are TRBV27 and TRBJ2-3; 8 nucleotides match TRBD2. V lost 0 bases, J lost 0 bases, and 8 bases stayed unmatched. The V gene's germline CDR1 is MNHEY and CDR2 SMNVEV (reference sequence). The CDR3 spans 18 residues. DNA for the CDR3: TGTGCCAGCAGTTTATCGGTAGTCCAGCGGGGGAGCACAGATACGCAGTATTTT. Translating gives CASSLSVVQRGSTDTQYF.

This clone was detected only once. The rearrangement uses TRBV6-5 and TRBJ2-7; possibly TRBD1 for D (6 bases). This CDR3 spans 13 amino acids. CDR1 and CDR2 (germline): MNHEY, SVGAGI. The ends were cut back, 4 bases at V and 3 bases at J, with 10 bases in the middle. The DNA of the CDR3 is TGTGCCAGCAGTTCGTCAGGGGACTACGAGCAGTACTTC. This codes for CASSSSGDYEQYF.

The CDR3 protein is CASSPLTSGGAQFGSGANVLTF. The CDR3 nucleotides are TGTGCCAGTAGTCCTCTGACTAGCGGGGGGGCCCAATTTGGCTCTGGGGCCAACGTCCTGACTTTC. The chain recombines TRBV19 with TRBJ2-6; TRBD2 agrees at 14 bases. The CDR3 is 22 amino acids. The trim removed 5 bases at V and 0 bases at J, leaving 15 bases unmatched. CDR1 and CDR2 (germline): LNHDA, SQIVND (reference sequence). The full variable domain, in which reference TRBV19 and TRBJ2-6 provide the parts outside the CDR3, is DGGITQSPKYLFRKEGQNVTLSCEQNLNHDAMYWYRQDPGQGLRLIYYSQIVNDFQKGDIAEGYSVSREKKESFPLTVTSAQKNPTAFYLCASSPLTSGGAQFGSGANVLTFGAGSRLTVL.

J is TRBJ2-3 and V is TRBV6-2 or TRBV6-3; D is possibly TRBD1 (6 bases). There are 16 residues in the CDR3. Germline-derived CDR1 and CDR2 are MNHEY and SVGEGT. Trimming removed 2 bases at V and 4 bases at J, with 16 bases between. The CDR3 DNA sequence: TGTGCCAGCAGTTACAATGGGGGCCTGGCAGCAGATACGCAGTATTTT. Amino acids: CASSYNGGLAADTQYF.

The gene calls are TRBV2 and TRBJ1-2, with TRBD1 identical over 8 bases. Germline trimming cut 4 bases from V and 0 bases from J; bases unmatched to any gene: 4. Germline-derived CDR1 and CDR2 are SNHLY and FYNNEI. The CDR3 is made up of 15 amino acids. In nucleotides, the CDR3 is TGTGCCAGCAGTGGGACAGGGAAAGCTAACTATGGCTACACCTTC. This sequence encodes CASSGTGKANYGYTF.

This sequence joins TRBV24-1 and TRBJ2-1; possible D gene TRBD1, 6 bases. This CDR3 contains 14 residues. Germline-derived CDR1 and CDR2 are KGHDR and SFDVKD. Trimming took 5 bases from V and 4 from J, leaving 11 bases between them. Here the CDR3 reads CATSGVGAYNEQFF. Written as DNA, the CDR3 is TGTGCCACCAGTGGGGTGGGGGCATACAATGAGCAGTTCTTC.

The chain combines TRBV18 with TRBJ1-4; D gene ambiguous. V was cut by 3 bases and J by 0 bases, with 5 bases left in between. Germline V CDR1 and CDR2: KGHSH, LQKENI. The CDR3 length is 14 residues. The CDR3 DNA is TGTGCCAGCTCACCCGGGACAACTAATGAAAAACTGTTTTTT. This gives the protein CASSPGTTNEKLFF.

The chain carries TRBV4-1 and TRBJ1-4; D perhaps matches TRBD1 (5 bases). This CDR3 is 16 amino acids long. Trimming left V 0 bases short and J 7 bases short, with 15 bases between. In germline, CDR1 is MGHRA, CDR2 YSYEKL. The CDR3 sequence: CASSQDDGGLVEKLFF. The CDR3 nucleotides read TGCGCCAGCAGCCAAGACGACGGGGGTCTAGTTGAAAAACTGTTTTTT.

This chain connects TRBV6-2 or TRBV6-3 to TRBJ2-2; no clear D gene. This CDR3 has 17 residues. Germline lookup yields CDR1 MNHEY and CDR2 SVGEGT. Trimming cost V 4 bases and J 1 base, with 16 bases left between them. In DNA, the CDR3 is TGTGCCAGCAGTTTGGGCCTGATTGTCTTGAACACCGGGGAGCTGTTTTTT. Protein sequence: CASSLGLIVLNTGELFF.

J is TRBJ1-1 and V is TRBV19; D ambiguous. Trimming took 7 bases from V and 1 from J, leaving 10 bases between them. The CDR3 spans 13 residues. The V gene's germline CDR1 is LNHDA and CDR2 SQIVND (reference sequence). CDR3 sequence (DNA): TGTGCCAGTAATTACGCAGGGAACACTGAAGCTTTCTTT. It yields the protein CASNYAGNTEAFF.

As DNA, the CDR3 is TGTGCCAGCAGTGAATACGGGGGCTACGAGCAGTACTTC. Translation: CASSEYGGYEQYF. The chain recombines TRBV6-1 with TRBJ2-7; possibly TRBD2 for D (6 bases). Germline V gene lookup returns CDR1 MNHNS and CDR2 SASEGT. V lost 2 bases to trimming and J lost 3 bases, with 8 bases between them. The CDR3 extends over 13 amino acids.

V and J are TRBV5-4 and TRBJ1-3; D gene unclear. Germline V gene sequence: CDR1 SGHNT, CDR2 YYREEE (reference sequence). CDR3 length: 15 residues. V was clipped by 0 bases and J by 2 bases, with 9 bases between them. The DNA of the CDR3 is TGTGCCAGCAGCTTGGAGGGAGCGCCTGGAAACACCATATATTTT. Translated, it gives CASSLEGAPGNTIYF. Drawing the rest from reference TRBV5-4 and TRBJ1-3, the complete variable domain is ETGVTQSPTHLIKTRGQQVTLRCSSQSGHNTVSWYQQALGQGPQFIFQYYREEENGRGNFPPRFSGLQFPNYSSELNVNALELDDSALYLCASSLEGAPGNTIYFGEGSWLTVV.

Only a few counts were recorded for this clone. This chain joins TRBV19 and TRBJ1-5; D gene uncertain. This CDR3 has 15 residues. Germline-derived CDR1 and CDR2 are LNHDA and SQIVND (reference sequence). The V end was cut by 3 bases, the J end by 0 bases, with 9 bases between. The CDR3 DNA reads TGTGCCAGTAGTATCGACGACAATAGCAATCAGCCCCAGCATTTT. Protein sequence: CASSIDDNSNQPQHF.

The chain is built from TRBV5-1 and TRBJ2-1; 9 bases agree with TRBD1. The CDR3 extends over 16 amino acids. V lost 1 base and J lost 4; bases outside the gene matches: 6. Germline V gives CDR1 SGHRS, CDR2 YFSETQ. For the CDR3, the DNA is TGCGCCAGCAGCTTGTCAGGGACAGGGATATACAATGAGCAGTTCTTC. This codes for CASSLSGTGIYNEQFF.

The chain has TRBV3-1 (or the pseudogene TRBV3-2) and TRBJ2-1; TRBD2 agrees at 9 bases. CDR3 size: 15 residues. Trimming cost V 4 bases and J 2 bases; bases outside gene matches: 3. Germline values: CDR1 LGHDT, CDR2 YNNKEL (reference sequence). CDR3 protein: CASSLSGGPYNEQFF. CDR3 DNA: TGTGCCAGCAGCCTTAGCGGGGGCCCCTACAATGAGCAGTTCTTC.

This clone turned up a few times. The genes are TRBV2 and TRBJ2-7, with D possibly TRBD1 on 6 matching bases. V was cut by 7 bases and J by 9 bases, with 10 bases left in between. Germline values: CDR1 SNHLY, CDR2 FYNNEI. The CDR3 covers 10 residues. Here the CDR3 DNA reads TGTGCCAGCACCTCGACAGGGCAGTACTTC. It is translated as CASTSTGQYF.

The chain links TRBV5-6 to TRBJ1-2, with 7 bases lining up with TRBD1. V lost 0 bases to trimming and J lost 5 bases; unmatched junction nucleotides: 7. Germline V gives CDR1 SGHDT, CDR2 YYEEEE. This CDR3 has 15 residues. The CDR3, as DNA: TGTGCCAGCAGCTTGGTCCCGACAGGGACTTATGGCTACACCTTC. Amino acid sequence: CASSLVPTGTYGYTF.

The chain employs TRBV5-1 and TRBJ2-2; D might be TRBD2 (6 bases). CDR3 length: 15 residues. CDR1 and CDR2 from the germline V gene are SGHRS and YFSETQ. V shed 0 bases and J shed 4 bases, with 10 bases lying between them. For the CDR3, the DNA is TGCGCCAGCAGCTTGGAAGGGACTCTCACCGGGGAGCTGTTTTTT. This encodes CASSLEGTLTGELFF.